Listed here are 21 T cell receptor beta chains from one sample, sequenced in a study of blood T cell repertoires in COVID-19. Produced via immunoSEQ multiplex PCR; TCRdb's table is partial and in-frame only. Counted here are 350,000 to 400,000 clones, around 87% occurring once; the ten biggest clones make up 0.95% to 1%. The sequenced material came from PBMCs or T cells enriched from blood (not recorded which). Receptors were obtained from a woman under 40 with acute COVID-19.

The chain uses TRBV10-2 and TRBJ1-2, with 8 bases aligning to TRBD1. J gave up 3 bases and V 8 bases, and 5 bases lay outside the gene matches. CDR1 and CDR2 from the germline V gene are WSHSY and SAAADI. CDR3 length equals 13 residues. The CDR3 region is CASFQTGDYGYTF. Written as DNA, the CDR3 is TGCGCCAGCTTTCAGACAGGGGACTATGGCTACACCTTC.

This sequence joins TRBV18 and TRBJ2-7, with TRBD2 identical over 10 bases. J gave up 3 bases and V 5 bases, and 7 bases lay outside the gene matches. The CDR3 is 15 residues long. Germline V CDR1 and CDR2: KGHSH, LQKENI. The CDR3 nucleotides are TGTGCCAGCTCATCGGGAGCGGGGGGGCTCTACGAGCAGTACTTC. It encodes CASSSGAGGLYEQYF.

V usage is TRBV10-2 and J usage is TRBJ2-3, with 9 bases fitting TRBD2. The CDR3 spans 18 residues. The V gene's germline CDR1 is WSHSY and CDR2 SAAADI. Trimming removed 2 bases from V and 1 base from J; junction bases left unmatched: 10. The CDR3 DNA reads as TGCGCCAGCAGTGAGCCACTAGCGGGCCTTACCCGCACAGATACGCAGTATTTT. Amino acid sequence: CASSEPLAGLTRTDTQYF.

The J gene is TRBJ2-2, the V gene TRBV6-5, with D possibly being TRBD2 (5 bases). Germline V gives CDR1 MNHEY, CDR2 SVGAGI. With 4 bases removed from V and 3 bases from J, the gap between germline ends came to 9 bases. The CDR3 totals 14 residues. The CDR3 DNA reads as TGTGCCAGCAGTTCACTAGGGTACACCGGGGAGCTGTTTTTT. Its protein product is CASSSLGYTGELFF.

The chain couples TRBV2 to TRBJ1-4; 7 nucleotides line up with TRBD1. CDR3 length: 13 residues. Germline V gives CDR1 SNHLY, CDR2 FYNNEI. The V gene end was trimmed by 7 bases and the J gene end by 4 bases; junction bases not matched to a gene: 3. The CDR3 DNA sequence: TGTGCCAGCACGACAGGGATTAATGAAAAACTGTTTTTT. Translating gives CASTTGINEKLFF.

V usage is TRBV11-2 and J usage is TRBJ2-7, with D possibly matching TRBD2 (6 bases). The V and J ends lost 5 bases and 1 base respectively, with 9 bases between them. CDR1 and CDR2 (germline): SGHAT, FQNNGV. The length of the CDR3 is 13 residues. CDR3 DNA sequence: TGTGCCAGCAGCCCCGGAGGGTCCTACGAGCAGTACTTC. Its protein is CASSPGGSYEQYF.

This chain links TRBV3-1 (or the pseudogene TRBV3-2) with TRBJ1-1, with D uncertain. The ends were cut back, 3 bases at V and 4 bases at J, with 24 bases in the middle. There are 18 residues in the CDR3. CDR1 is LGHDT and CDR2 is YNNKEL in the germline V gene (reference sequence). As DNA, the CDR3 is TGTGCCAGCAGCCAGCGTTCCGGTCATGCCTTACGAGGCACTGAAGCTTTCTTT. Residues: CASSQRSGHALRGTEAFF.

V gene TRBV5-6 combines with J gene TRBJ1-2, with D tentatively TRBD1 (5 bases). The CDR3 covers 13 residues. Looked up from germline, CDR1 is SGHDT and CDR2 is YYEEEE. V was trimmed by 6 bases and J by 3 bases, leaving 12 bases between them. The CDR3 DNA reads TGTGCCAGCAAGGAGGGGCGTGACTATGGCTACACCTTC. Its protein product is CASKEGRDYGYTF.

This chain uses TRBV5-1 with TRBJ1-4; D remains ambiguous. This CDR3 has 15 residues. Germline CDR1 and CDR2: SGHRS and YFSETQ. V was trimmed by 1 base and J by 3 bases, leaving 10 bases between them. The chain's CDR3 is CASSLIGEANEKLFF. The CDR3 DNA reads TGCGCCAGCAGCTTGATCGGGGAGGCTAATGAAAAACTGTTTTTT.

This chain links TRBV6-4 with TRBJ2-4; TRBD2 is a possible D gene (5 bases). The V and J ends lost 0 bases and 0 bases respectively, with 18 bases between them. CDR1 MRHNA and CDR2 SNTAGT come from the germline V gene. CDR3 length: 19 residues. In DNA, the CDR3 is TGTGCCAGCAGTGACTCGCGGCCTGGGCTAGCAGTAGCCAAAAACATTCAGTACTTC. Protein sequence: CASSDSRPGLAVAKNIQYF.

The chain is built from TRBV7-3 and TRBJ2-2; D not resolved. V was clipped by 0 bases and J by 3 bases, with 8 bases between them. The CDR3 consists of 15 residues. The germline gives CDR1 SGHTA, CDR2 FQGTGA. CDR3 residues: CASSLTRSDTGELFF. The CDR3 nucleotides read TGTGCCAGCAGCTTAACGCGATCGGACACCGGGGAGCTGTTTTTT.

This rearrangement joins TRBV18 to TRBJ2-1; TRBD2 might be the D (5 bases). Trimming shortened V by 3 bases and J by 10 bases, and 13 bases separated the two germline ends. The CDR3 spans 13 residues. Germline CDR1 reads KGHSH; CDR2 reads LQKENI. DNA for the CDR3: TGTGCCAGCTCACCTCCTGCTGGGAGCGAGCAGTTCTTC. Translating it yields CASSPPAGSEQFF.

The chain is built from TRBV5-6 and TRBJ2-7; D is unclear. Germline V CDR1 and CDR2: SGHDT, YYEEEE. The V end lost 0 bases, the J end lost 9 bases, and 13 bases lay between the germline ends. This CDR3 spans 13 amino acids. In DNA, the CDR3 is TGTGCCAGCAGCTTGGCTACGGTAGAATGGCAGTACTTC. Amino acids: CASSLATVEWQYF.

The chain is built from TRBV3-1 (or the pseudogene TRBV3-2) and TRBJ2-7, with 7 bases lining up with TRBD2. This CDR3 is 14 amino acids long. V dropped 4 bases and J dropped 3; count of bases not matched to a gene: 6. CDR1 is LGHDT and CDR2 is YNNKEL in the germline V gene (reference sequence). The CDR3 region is CASSLGTTDYEQYF. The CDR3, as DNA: TGTGCCAGCAGCCTCGGGACTACCGACTACGAGCAGTACTTC.

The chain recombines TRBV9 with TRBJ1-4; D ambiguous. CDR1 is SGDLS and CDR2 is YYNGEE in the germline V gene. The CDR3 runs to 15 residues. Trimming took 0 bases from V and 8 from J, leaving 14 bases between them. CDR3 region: CASSVGSGGGEKLFF. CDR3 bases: TGTGCCAGCAGCGTAGGATCCGGTGGAGGGGAAAAACTGTTTTTT.

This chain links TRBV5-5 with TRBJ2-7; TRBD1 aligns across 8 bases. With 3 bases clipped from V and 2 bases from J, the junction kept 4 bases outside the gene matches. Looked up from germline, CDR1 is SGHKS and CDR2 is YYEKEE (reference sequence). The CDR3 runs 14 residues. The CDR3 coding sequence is TGTGCCAGCAGCTCCGACAGGGGACCCTACGAGCAGTACTTC. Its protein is CASSSDRGPYEQYF.

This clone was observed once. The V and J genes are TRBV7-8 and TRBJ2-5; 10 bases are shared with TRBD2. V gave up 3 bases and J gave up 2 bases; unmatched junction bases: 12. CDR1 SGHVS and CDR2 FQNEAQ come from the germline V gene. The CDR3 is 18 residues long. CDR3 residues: CASSLGGLAGGPQETQYF. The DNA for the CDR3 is TGTGCCAGCAGCTTGGGAGGCTTAGCGGGGGGACCTCAAGAGACCCAGTACTTC.

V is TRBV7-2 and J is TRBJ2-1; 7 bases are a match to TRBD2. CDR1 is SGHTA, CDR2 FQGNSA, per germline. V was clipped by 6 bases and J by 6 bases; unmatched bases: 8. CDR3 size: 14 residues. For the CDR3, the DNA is TGTGCCAGCAGATTATCGGGGGAGGGCAATGAGCAGTTCTTC. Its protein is CASRLSGEGNEQFF.

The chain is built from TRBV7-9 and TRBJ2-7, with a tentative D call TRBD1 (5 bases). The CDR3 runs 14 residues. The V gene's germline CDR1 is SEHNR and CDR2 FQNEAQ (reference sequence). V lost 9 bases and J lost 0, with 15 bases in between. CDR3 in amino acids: CASKRQPDSYEQYF. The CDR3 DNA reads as TGTGCCAGTAAACGACAGCCTGACTCCTACGAGCAGTACTTC.

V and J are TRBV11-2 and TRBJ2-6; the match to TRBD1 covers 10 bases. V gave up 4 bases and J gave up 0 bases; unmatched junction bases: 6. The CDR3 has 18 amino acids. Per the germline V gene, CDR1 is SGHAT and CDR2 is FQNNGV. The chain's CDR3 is CASSYRQGASSGANVLTF. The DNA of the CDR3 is TGTGCCAGCAGCTACCGACAGGGGGCGAGCTCTGGGGCCAACGTCCTGACTTTC.

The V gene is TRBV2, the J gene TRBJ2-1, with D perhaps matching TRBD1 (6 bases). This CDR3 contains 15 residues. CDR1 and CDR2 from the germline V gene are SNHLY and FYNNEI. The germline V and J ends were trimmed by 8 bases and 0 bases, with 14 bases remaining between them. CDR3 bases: TGTGCCAGCCGGAGGACAGTGAGCTCCTACAATGAGCAGTTCTTC. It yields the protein CASRRTVSSYNEQFF.